This TCR beta chain is from a study of blood T cell repertoires in COVID-19. CDR3 length: 15 amino acids. Germline assignment: CDR1 MGHDK and CDR2 SYGVNS. The J segment lost 10 bases and the V segment lost 6 bases, leaving 10 bases of the junction unmatched. Sequenced by immunoSEQ multiplex PCR; TCRdb stores in-frame clones only, minus some. The data contain a few hundred thousand clones, 85% of them singletons. Two negative PCRs, clearance, or symptom resolution had been documented for recovered Cohort 3 donors. V is TRBV25-1 and J is TRBJ2-1; 12 bases line up with TRBD2. This sequence was found in a man in his forties who had recovered from COVID-19. Material: PBMCs or T cells enriched from blood (not recorded which). The CDR3, as DNA: TGTGCCAGCAGCTCGACTAGCGGGAGTGTTGGGGAGCAGTTCTTC. It encodes CASSSTSGSVGEQFF.